The 5 T cell receptor beta chains below all came from one sample that was sequenced in a study of Graves' ophthalmopathy and Graves' hyperthyroidism. Amplification of TCR beta CDR3 regions used RNA transcripts. First-round RT-PCR with HTBI primers preceded a second-round multiplex PCR. TCRdb fed the multiplex PCR reads into MiXCR, producing one record per CDR3 protein. The table has 300,000 to 500,000 distinct CDR3 sequences, 15% to 19% seen once. Material for sequencing was peripheral blood. The receptors stem from a woman between 18 and 29 years old with stable Graves' hyperthyroidism.

The table lists this clonotype with a count of one. The chain is built from TRBV6-4 and TRBJ2-7; 14 nucleotides line up with TRBD2. CDR1 and CDR2 from the germline V gene are MRHNA and SNTAGT. J was trimmed by 0 bases and V by 6 bases; bases with no gene match: 7. This CDR3 has 17 amino acids. The CDR3 region is CASSSTSGRVGSYEQYF. In DNA form, the CDR3 reads TGTGCCAGCAGCTCGACTAGCGGGAGGGTAGGCTCCTACGAGCAGTACTTC.

This clonotype came up many times. The rearrangement joins TRBV12-3 or TRBV12-4 to TRBJ2-7, with D hard to call. Between the trimmed V and J ends, which lost 1 base and 7 bases, there was a span of 5 bases. The CDR3 extends over 11 amino acids. The CDR3 loop reads CASSLGLEQYF. CDR3 in DNA: TGTGCCAGCAGTTTAGGGTTGGAGCAGTACTTC.

This clonotype was recorded at least ten times. This rearrangement joins TRBV12-3 or TRBV12-4 to TRBJ2-5; the D is unclear. Trimming left V 3 bases short and J 1 base short, with 12 bases between. This CDR3 contains 15 residues. CDR3 sequence (DNA): TGTGCCAGCAGTTTTGGCTGGCCGGTCCAAGAGACCCAGTACTTC. This gives the protein CASSFGWPVQETQYF.

In this sample, this clonotype turned up many times. This chain connects TRBV7-2 to TRBJ1-5, with no clear D. Trimming shortened V by 0 bases and J by 0 bases, and 9 bases separated the two germline ends. Germline-derived CDR1 and CDR2 are SGHTA and FQGNSA. The CDR3 consists of 16 residues. The CDR3 bases are TGTGCCAGCAGCTTAGCAGGGCTCAATAGCAATCAGCCCCAGCATTTT. This translates into CASSLAGLNSNQPQHF.

In its sample, this clonotype was seen a few times. V and J are TRBV6-1 and TRBJ2-5; 7 bases match TRBD2. The ends lost 8 bases at V and 2 bases at J; junction bases unmatched: 2. Germline values: CDR1 MNHNS, CDR2 SASEGT. This CDR3 contains 12 residues. The CDR3 DNA reads as TGTGCCAGCGGGAGGGTTCAAGAGACCCAGTACTTC. Its protein product is CASGRVQETQYF.